This TCR beta chain was recovered during a study of blood T cell repertoires in COVID-19 (dated by TCRdb to about 2020). Turning to the overall study: Samples covering the acute and convalescent phases of COVID-19 were provided by collaborators in the United States, Italy and Spain. The material from the prospective study consisted of cDNA or gDNA derived from T cells, B-cell-depleted T cells, or PBMCs. Deeply sampled blood TCRbeta repertoires from subjects exposed to, actively infected with, or recovered from COVID-19 were included in the dataset. The repertoires were released in a freely available public database meant as a resource for research on the immune response to SARS-CoV-2. Samples were obtained from the ongoing ImmuneRACE study (first 160 participants) and from 1,254 subjects provided by 6 global collaborators. A de-identified subject ID, COVID-19 status, age in years and sex were almost always included in the sample metadata. Where available, HLA class I and class II types were obtained from metadata supplied by the sample provider rather than from assay-based typing.

Regarding this clone: The antigen it recognizes is unknown. No much larger clone is present one base from it, and per-base qualities are unavailable.

V loses 4 bases, J loses 4 bases, and the germline ends lie 3 bases apart. The germline V gene (reference sequence) specifies LNHDA as CDR1 and SQIVND as CDR2. The CDR3 has 11 amino acids, counting the end cysteine and phenylalanine. Only CDR3 DNA remains: 33 bases, in frame from the first base. Study-wide conclusions, independent of this receptor: The amount of clinical and demographic metadata varied by source and participant and was provided uncurated.

TCRbeta CDR3 regions were amplified from genomic DNA using the immunoSEQ Assay, a bias-controlled multiplex PCR. Turning to the authors' computational methods: Nucleated cell counts per sample were estimated from amplification of reference gene primers within the assay. Sequence reads were collapsed and filtered to measure the absolute abundance of every unique TCRbeta CDR3 rearrangement. Productive Simpson clonality was computed per sample as the square root of Simpson's diversity index over productive rearrangements. What TCRdb holds here is the immuneACCESS table cut down to in-frame rearrangements. Part of the clones is not present; checked against another copy, under half of the missing clones reflect an unresolved V gene, and the others are unexplained. That table supplies the V and J calls and clone size; D and trimming were determined from the DNA. The sample includes 350,000 to 400,000 clones, with around nine tenths observed a single time. About 1.2% of the sample goes to the ten largest clones.

Participants in the prospective study were enrolled through a virtual design, were aged about 18 to 100 years, and lived in 20 to 30 United States geographic areas. To assign participants to cohorts, the prospective study relied on clinical history that participants themselves reported in a screening survey and a study questionnaire. For ImmuneRACE Cohort 3, a participant was defined as recovered based on two consecutive negative NP/OP PCR tests, clearance by a healthcare professional, or resolution of symptoms. In the prospective study, whole blood, serum and a nasopharyngeal or oropharyngeal swab were collected from each participant by mobile phlebotomists. Participants in the prospective study had the option to provide additional blood draws and questionnaires over an approximately 2-month period. Before DNA extraction, blood samples from the prospective study were shipped at room temperature or frozen.

What was sequenced was PBMCs or T cells enriched from blood (not recorded which). Here the chain combines TRBV19 and TRBJ2-3, with the D gene not clear enough to name. The TCR originated in a woman in her late teens or twenties who had recovered from COVID-19. The CDR3 region reads CASSTSDTQYF. The sequenced DNA: TGTGCCAGTAGTACCTCAGATACGCAGTATTTT.